One sample yielded the 18 T cell receptor beta chains listed below, sequenced in a study of blood T cell repertoires in COVID-19. Assay: immunoSEQ multiplex PCR; the TCRdb copy retains only in-frame clones and omits some. Of roughly 50,000 clones listed, around 85% are singletons. The sequencing sample was made of peripheral blood. These receptors came from a woman older than 75 with COVID-19, enrolled during active disease.

The rearrangement uses TRBV25-1 and TRBJ1-4; weak D call: TRBD1 (5 bases). Trimming shortened V by 7 bases and J by 12 bases, and 18 bases separated the two germline ends. CDR3 size: 13 residues. CDR1 and CDR2 from the germline V gene are MGHDK and SYGVNS. CDR3: CASKGQPSEQLFF. The CDR3, as DNA: TGTGCCAGCAAGGGGCAGCCCTCCGAACAACTGTTTTTT. Combining the CDR3 with reference TRBV25-1 and TRBJ1-4 gives the whole variable domain EADIYQTPRYLVIGTGKKITLECSQTMGHDKMYWYQQDPGMELHLIHYSYGVNSTEKGDLSSESTVSRIRTEHFPLTLESARPSHTSQYLCASKGQPSEQLFFGSGTQLSVL.

The genes are TRBV6-5 and TRBJ2-7; TRBD1 aligns across 8 bases. Germline lookup yields CDR1 MNHEY and CDR2 SVGAGI. The CDR3 is 14 residues long. V gave up 3 bases and J gave up 5 bases; unmatched junction bases: 6. CDR3 amino acids: CASSYETGEDEQYF. In DNA, the CDR3 is TGTGCCAGCAGTTATGAGACAGGGGAGGACGAGCAGTACTTC.

V gene TRBV4-3 combines with J gene TRBJ2-7; 12 nucleotides agree with TRBD2. This CDR3 spans 15 amino acids. The junction had 2 bases not matched to a gene; V was cut back by 0 bases and J by 5 bases. Germline CDR1 is LGHNA and CDR2 is YSLEER. CDR3 amino acids: CASSQEGLAGDEQYF. CDR3 nucleotide sequence: TGCGCCAGCAGCCAAGAGGGACTAGCGGGTGACGAGCAGTACTTC.

V is TRBV11-2 and J is TRBJ1-2; no clear D. Trimming stripped 2 bases from V and 4 bases from J, with 20 bases between. CDR3 length: 17 amino acids. CDR1 and CDR2 (germline): SGHAT, FQNNGV. CDR3 DNA sequence: TGTGCCAGCAGCTTATGGCTTGCGGCAGCACCCATCTATGGCTACACCTTC. It yields the protein CASSLWLAAAPIYGYTF.

The chain uses TRBV7-8 and TRBJ1-1, with TRBD1 matching 8 bases. Germline V gene data show CDR1 as SGHVS and CDR2 as FQNEAQ. V lost 6 bases to trimming and J lost 3 bases; unmatched junction nucleotides: 3. The CDR3 is made up of 13 amino acids. The chain's CDR3 is CASRPQGDTEAFF. The CDR3 coding sequence is TGTGCCAGCAGGCCACAGGGGGACACTGAAGCTTTCTTT.

V usage is TRBV24-1 and J usage is TRBJ2-2, with D tentatively TRBD2 (5 bases). The V gene lost 1 base and the J gene lost 1 base, with 9 bases spanning the gap. Germline CDR1 and CDR2: KGHDR and SFDVKD. The CDR3 has 16 amino acids. The CDR3 sequence: CATSDFAGGNTGELFF. The CDR3 DNA follows: TGTGCCACCAGTGATTTTGCTGGAGGGAACACCGGGGAGCTGTTTTTT.

The chain links TRBV2 to TRBJ2-7; 9 bases align to TRBD2. Germline CDR1 SNHLY, CDR2 FYNNEI. The CDR3 covers 18 residues. The trim removed 3 bases at V and 6 bases at J, leaving 18 bases unmatched. The CDR3 DNA sequence: TGTGCCAGCAGTGAGGGGCTAGCGGGAAACGGGGGGTCCCTCGAGCAGTACTTC. Encoded protein: CASSEGLAGNGGSLEQYF.

The rearrangement uses TRBV2 and TRBJ1-1; TRBD1 might be the D (6 bases). V was clipped by 7 bases and J by 5 bases, with 17 bases between them. This CDR3 has 14 amino acids. Germline lookup yields CDR1 SNHLY and CDR2 FYNNEI. The CDR3 reads CASTAGGRGTEAFF. The CDR3 region has the DNA TGTGCCAGCACTGCGGGGGGGCGGGGGACTGAAGCTTTCTTT.

The CDR3, as DNA: TGTGCCAGCAGCTTAGGGCTGAGGACTAGCGGGGGTGAGCAGTTCTTC. It yields the protein CASSLGLRTSGGEQFF. This rearrangement joins TRBV7-3 to TRBJ2-1, with 13 bases that match TRBD2. The J segment lost 9 bases and the V segment lost 2 bases, leaving 7 bases of the junction unmatched. The CDR3 loop spans 16 amino acids. Germline V lookup: CDR1 SGHTA, CDR2 FQGTGA.

CDR3: CPPRRQGRGRDYGYTF. For the CDR3, the DNA is TGCCCCCCCCGTCGACAGGGGAGAGGACGTGATTATGGCTACACCTTC. The chain combines TRBV10-1 with TRBJ1-2; 8 bases agree with TRBD1. This CDR3 contains 16 residues. The germline V gene has CDR1 WNHNN and CDR2 SYGVQD (reference sequence).

This sequence joins TRBV7-9 and TRBJ1-1; D call uncertain. The CDR3 length is 15 residues. Germline values: CDR1 SEHNR, CDR2 FQNEAQ (reference sequence). Trimming took off 0 bases at V and 0 bases at J, with 8 bases between the two ends. This CDR3 is CASSLAPYMNTEAFF. CDR3 nucleotide sequence: TGTGCCAGCAGCTTAGCGCCGTACATGAACACTGAAGCTTTCTTT.

This clone was found a few times. CDR3 residues: CASSGRRDRIWDSGNTIYF. DNA for the CDR3: TGTGCCAGCAGTGGTCGTCGGGACAGGATTTGGGACTCTGGAAACACCATATATTTT. This chain uses TRBV6-1 with TRBJ1-3; 8 nucleotides align to TRBD1. CDR3 length: 19 amino acids. The germline CDR1 and CDR2 sequences are MNHNS and SASEGT. Trimming removed 4 bases from V and 0 bases from J; junction bases left unmatched: 14.

This clone appeared a few times. The chain couples TRBV5-4 to TRBJ2-3, with a tentative D call TRBD2 (7 bases). The CDR3 has 16 amino acids. Trimming stripped 3 bases from V and 11 bases from J, with 25 bases between. CDR1 and CDR2 (germline): SGHNT, YYREEE (reference sequence). The CDR3 sequence is CASSSLGGGPKREQYF. In DNA, the CDR3 is TGTGCCAGCAGCTCGCTGGGAGGGGGGCCCAAACGGGAGCAGTATTTT.

The chain couples TRBV5-1 to TRBJ2-1, with 10 bases matching TRBD2. Per germline, CDR1 SGHRS and CDR2 YFSETQ. J lost 13 bases, V lost 3 bases, and 4 bases had no gene match. CDR3 length: 12 amino acids. The chain's CDR3 is CASSSGLARQFF. The CDR3 region has the DNA TGCGCCAGCAGCTCGGGACTAGCGCGTCAGTTCTTC.

The V gene is TRBV5-4, the J gene TRBJ2-3, with TRBD2 identical over 12 bases. Looked up from germline, CDR1 is SGHNT and CDR2 is YYREEE (reference sequence). The ends lost 5 bases at V and 0 bases at J; junction bases unmatched: 4. The CDR3 runs to 16 residues. Here the CDR3 DNA reads TGTGCCAGCAGAACAGGGACTAGCGGGAGCACAGATACGCAGTATTTT. The encoded protein is CASRTGTSGSTDTQYF.

The chain uses TRBV28 and TRBJ1-2; D is possibly TRBD1 (6 bases). Trimming stripped 5 bases from V and 0 bases from J, with 10 bases between. The CDR3 length is 14 residues. Germline CDR1 is MDHEN and CDR2 is SYDVKM. CDR3 sequence: CASSEGGTNYGYTF. The DNA of the CDR3 is TGTGCCAGCAGTGAGGGGGGGACTAACTATGGCTACACCTTC.

The J gene is TRBJ2-7, the V gene TRBV20-1, with a possible D match to TRBD2 (5 bases). CDR1 and CDR2 from the germline V gene are DFQATT and SNEGSKA (reference sequence). The CDR3 totals 13 residues. Trimming took 3 bases from V and 3 from J, leaving 12 bases between them. The CDR3 DNA follows: TGCAGTGCTAGTTCGGGGAATTACTACGAGCAGTACTTC. This gives the protein CSASSGNYYEQYF.

J is TRBJ2-5 and V is TRBV7-9; TRBD1 agrees at 7 bases. The CDR3 is 17 residues long. The V gene end was trimmed by 5 bases and the J gene end by 1 base; junction bases not matched to a gene: 13. Germline assignment: CDR1 SEHNR and CDR2 FQNEAQ (reference sequence). CDR3 nucleotide sequence: TGTGCCAGCAGCCCCAGGACAGGAACGGAGTTCCAAGAGACCCAGTACTTC. Its protein product is CASSPRTGTEFQETQYF.